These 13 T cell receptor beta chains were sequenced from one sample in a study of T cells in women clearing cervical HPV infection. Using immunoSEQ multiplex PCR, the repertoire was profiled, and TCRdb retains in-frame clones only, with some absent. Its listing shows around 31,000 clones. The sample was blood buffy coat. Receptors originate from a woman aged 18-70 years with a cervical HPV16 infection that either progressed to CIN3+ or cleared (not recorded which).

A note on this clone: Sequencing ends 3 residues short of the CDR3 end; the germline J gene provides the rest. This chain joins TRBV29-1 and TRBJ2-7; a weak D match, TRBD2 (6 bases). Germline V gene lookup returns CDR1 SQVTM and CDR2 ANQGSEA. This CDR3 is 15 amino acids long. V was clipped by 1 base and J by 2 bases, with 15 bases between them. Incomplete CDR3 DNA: TGCAGCGTTGAAGGATGGGGGGTTGGGACCTACGAG. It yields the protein CSVEGWGVGTYE. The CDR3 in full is CSVEGWGVGTYEQYF.

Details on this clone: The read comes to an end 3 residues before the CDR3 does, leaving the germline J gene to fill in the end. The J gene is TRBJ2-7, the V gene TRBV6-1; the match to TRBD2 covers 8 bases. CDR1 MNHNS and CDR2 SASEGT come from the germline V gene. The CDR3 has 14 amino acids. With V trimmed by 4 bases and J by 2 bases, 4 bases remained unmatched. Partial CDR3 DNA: TGTGCCAGCAGTGCGGGGGGGAACCCCTACGAG. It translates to CASSAGGNPYE. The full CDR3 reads CASSAGGNPYEQYF.

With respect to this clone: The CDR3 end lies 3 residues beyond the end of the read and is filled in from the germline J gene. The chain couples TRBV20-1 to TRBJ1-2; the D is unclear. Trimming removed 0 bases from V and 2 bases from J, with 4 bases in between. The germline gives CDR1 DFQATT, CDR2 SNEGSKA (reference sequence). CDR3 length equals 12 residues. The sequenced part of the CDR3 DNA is TGCAGTGCTAGAGACGGGAACTATGGC. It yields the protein CSARDGNYG. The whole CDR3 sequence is CSARDGNYGYTF.

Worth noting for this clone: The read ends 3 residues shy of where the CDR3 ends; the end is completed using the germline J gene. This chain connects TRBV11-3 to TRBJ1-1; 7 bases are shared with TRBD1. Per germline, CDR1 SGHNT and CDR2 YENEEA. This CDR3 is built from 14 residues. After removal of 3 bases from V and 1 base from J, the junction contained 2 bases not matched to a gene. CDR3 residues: CASSFQGGNTEAFF. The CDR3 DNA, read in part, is TGTGCCAGCAGCTTCCAGGGGGGGAACACTGAA.

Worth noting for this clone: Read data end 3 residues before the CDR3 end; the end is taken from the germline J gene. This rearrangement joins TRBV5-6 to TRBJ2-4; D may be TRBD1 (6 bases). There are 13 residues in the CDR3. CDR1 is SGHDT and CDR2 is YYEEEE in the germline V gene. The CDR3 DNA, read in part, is TGTGCCAGCAGCTTGGGACAGGAAGAGACT. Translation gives CASSLGQEET. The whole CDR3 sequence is CASSLGQEETQYF.

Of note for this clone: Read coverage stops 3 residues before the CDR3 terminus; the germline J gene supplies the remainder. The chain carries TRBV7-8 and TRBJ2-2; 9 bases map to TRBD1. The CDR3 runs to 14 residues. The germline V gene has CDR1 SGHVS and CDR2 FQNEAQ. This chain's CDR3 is CASSSGQGYAPLFF. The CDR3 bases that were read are TGTGCCAGCAGCTCCGGACAGGGGTATGCACCG. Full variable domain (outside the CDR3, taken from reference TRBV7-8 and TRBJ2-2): GAGVSQSPRYKVAKRGQDVALRCDPISGHVSLFWYQQALGQGPEFLTYFQNEAQLDKSGLPSDRFFAERPEGSVSTLKIQRTQQEDSAVYLCASSSGQGYAPLFFGEGSRLTVL.

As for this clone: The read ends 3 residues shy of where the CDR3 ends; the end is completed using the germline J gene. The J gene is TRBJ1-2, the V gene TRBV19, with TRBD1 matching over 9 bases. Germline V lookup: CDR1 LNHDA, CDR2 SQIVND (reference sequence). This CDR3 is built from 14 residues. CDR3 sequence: CASGGTGNSYDYTF. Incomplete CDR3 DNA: TGTGCCAGTGGGGGGACAGGGAACTCCTACGAC.

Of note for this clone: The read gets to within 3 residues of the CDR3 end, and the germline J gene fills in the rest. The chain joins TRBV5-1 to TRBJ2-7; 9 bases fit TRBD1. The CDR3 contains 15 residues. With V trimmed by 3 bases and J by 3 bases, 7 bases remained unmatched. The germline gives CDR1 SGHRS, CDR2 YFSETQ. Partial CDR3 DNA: TGCGCCAGCAGCTCGAATCCGACAGGGGGCTACGAG. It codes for CASSSNPTGGYE. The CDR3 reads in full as CASSSNPTGGYEQYF.

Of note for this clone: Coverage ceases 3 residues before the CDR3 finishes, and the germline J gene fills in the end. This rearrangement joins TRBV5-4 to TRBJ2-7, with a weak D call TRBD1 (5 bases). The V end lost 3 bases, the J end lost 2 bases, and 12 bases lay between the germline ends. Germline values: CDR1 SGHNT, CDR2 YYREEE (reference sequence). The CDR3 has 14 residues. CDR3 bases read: TGTGCCAGCAGCTCACGGACACATCCCTACGAG. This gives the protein CASSSRTHPYE. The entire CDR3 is CASSSRTHPYEQYF.

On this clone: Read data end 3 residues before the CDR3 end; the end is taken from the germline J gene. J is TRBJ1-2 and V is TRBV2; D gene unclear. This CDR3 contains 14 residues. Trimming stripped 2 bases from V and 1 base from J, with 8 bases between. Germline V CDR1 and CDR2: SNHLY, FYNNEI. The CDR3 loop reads CASSERGFNYGYTF. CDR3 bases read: TGTGCCAGCAGTGAACGGGGTTTTAACTATGGC.

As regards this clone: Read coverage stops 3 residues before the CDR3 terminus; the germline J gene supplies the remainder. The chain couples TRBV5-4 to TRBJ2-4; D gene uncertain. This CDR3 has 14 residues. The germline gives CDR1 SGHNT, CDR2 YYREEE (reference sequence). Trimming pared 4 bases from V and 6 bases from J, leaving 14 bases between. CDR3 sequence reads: CASSVSDSRNIQYF. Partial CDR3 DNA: TGTGCCAGCAGCGTGTCTGATTCCAGAAACATT.

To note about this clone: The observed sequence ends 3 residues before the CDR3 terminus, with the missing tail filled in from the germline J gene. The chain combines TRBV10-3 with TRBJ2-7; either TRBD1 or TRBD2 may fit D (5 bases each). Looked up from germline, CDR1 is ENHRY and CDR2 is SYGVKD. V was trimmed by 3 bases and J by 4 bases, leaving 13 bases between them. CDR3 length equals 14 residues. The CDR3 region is CAISDEGNRYEQYF. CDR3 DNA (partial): TGTGCCATCAGTGATGAGGGGAATAGGTACGAG.

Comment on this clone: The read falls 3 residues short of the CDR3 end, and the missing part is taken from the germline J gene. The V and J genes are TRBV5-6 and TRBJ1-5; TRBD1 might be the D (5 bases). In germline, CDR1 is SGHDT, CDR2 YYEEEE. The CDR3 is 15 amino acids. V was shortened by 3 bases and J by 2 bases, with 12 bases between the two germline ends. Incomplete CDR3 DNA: TGTGCCAGCAGCTCGGGGGGGGGAGGCAATCAGCCC. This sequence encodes CASSSGGGGNQP. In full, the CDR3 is CASSSGGGGNQPQHF.